This entry describes one T cell receptor (beta chain). Antigen specificity is unknown. PCR used 60 Vbeta primers and 13 Jbeta primers. Only in-frame clones appear in the TCRdb table, and some are missing; sequencing was by immunoSEQ multiplex PCR. This sample's table reports about 130,000 clones. This sample is part of a study of cytomegalovirus exposure and HLA in healthy donors. Across the whole study: The study's early data release held about 77 million unique TCRs from HLA-typed donors.

CDR1 and CDR2 from the germline V gene are MDHEN and SYDVKM. The CDR3 is 18 amino acids. With V trimmed by 5 bases and J by 4 bases, 17 bases remained unmatched. Findings and caveats of the study: The classifier was said to identify cytomegalovirus status with high specificity and sensitivity. Most observed TCR sequences were rare, whereas some public TCRs were detected in many donors.

The sequenced sample was PBMCs. The rearrangement links TRBV28 to TRBJ1-3; 7 nucleotides agree with TRBD1. This receptor was identified in a woman between 40 and 50 years old in good health and CMV-seronegative. CDR3 region: CASSQHGTQGVEGNTIYF. CDR3 nucleotide sequence: TGTGCCAGCAGTCAGCACGGTACCCAGGGGGTGGAAGGAAACACCATATATTTT. Variable domain in full (rest from reference TRBV28 and TRBJ1-3): DVKVTQSSRYLVKRTGEKVFLECVQDMDHENMFWYRQDPGLGLRLIYFSYDVKMKEKGDIPEGYSVSREKKERFSLILESASTNQTSMYLCASSQHGTQGVEGNTIYFGEGSWLTVV.